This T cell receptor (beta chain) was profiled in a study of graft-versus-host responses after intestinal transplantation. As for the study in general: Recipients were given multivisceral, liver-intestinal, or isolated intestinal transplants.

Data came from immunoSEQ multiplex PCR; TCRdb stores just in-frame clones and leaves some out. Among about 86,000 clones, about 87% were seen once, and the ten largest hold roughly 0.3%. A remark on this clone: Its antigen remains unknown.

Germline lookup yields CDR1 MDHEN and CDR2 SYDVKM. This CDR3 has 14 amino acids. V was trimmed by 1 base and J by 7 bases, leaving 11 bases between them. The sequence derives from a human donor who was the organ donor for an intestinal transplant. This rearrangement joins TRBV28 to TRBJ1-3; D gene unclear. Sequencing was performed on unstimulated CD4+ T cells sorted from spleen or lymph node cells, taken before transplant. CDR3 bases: TGTGCCAGCAGTTTATACGGGATACAGAACACCATATATTTT. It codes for CASSLYGIQNTIYF. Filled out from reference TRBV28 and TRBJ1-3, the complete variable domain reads DVKVTQSSRYLVKRTGEKVFLECVQDMDHENMFWYRQDPGLGLRLIYFSYDVKMKEKGDIPEGYSVSREKKERFSLILESASTNQTSMYLCASSLYGIQNTIYFGEGSWLTVV.